This T cell receptor beta chain was sequenced in a study of T-cell reconstitution after alpha-beta-depleted transplantation in children. Study-wide results and limits: T-cell numbers and diversity, one year after transplant, stemmed largely from T cells that were newly produced. TCRbeta diversity was high at day 60 in some patients (a result of surviving recipient T cells and thymic progenitors).

Remarks on this clonotype: Antigen unknown.

A library of TCRbeta sequences, prepared with unique molecular identifiers, was generated. TCRdb analysed the PCR reads with MiXCR anew, one entry per CDR3 protein. The sample records about 420,000 distinct CDR3 sequences, 15% to 20% being singletons. The CDR3 spans 16 residues. Trimming took off 5 bases at V and 10 bases at J, with 24 bases between the two ends. The germline CDR1 and CDR2 sequences are MDHEN and SYDVKM. This sample comprised PBMCs, mostly from graft donor cells, obtained 360 days after TCRalphabeta/CD19-depleted stem cell transplant. This sequence was found in a boy under two years old who had a stem cell transplant for Wiskott-Aldrich syndrome, so the T cells may come from the graft donor. The chain joins TRBV28 to TRBJ2-1; perhaps TRBD2 as D (5 bases). The CDR3 spells CASSRPRTFLGEEQFF. CDR3 in DNA: TGTGCCAGCAGTCGGCCCCGGACTTTCCTCGGTGAGGAGCAGTTCTTC. Full variable domain (rest looked up from reference TRBV28 and TRBJ2-1): DVKVTQSSRYLVKRTGEKVFLECVQDMDHENMFWYRQDPGLGLRLIYFSYDVKMKEKGDIPEGYSVSREKKERFSLILESASTNQTSMYLCASSRPRTFLGEEQFFGPGTRLTVL.